This T cell receptor beta chain was sequenced for a study of T-cell reconstitution after alpha-beta-depleted transplantation in children. General observations from the study: At one year after transplant, newly produced T cells mostly accounted for T-cell counts and diversity. Approximately two months post-transplant, alpha-beta T cells reportedly originated from several hundred expanded graft clones.

Unique molecular identifiers were incorporated during preparation of the TCRbeta library. TCRdb re-called the PCR reads with MiXCR, one entry per CDR3 protein. The sample contains 900,000 or so distinct CDR3 sequences, under 20% of which appear only once. To note about this clonotype: Its antigen is not known.

CDR1 MNHNS and CDR2 SASEGT come from the germline V gene. This CDR3 contains 14 residues. The source of this sequence is a male patient between 10 and 17 years old who had a stem cell transplant for acute lymphoblastic leukemia, so the T cells may come from the graft donor. The sample here was PBMCs, mostly from graft donor cells, taken 360 days after TCRalphabeta/CD19-depleted stem cell transplant. The J gene is TRBJ2-3, the V gene TRBV6-1; either TRBD1 or TRBD2 may fit D (5 bases each). CDR3 region: CAGRSTKSTDTQYF. CDR3 DNA sequence: TGTGCGGGACGGTCAACTAAAAGCACAGATACGCAGTATTTT.